This T cell receptor (beta chain) was observed in a study of blood T cell repertoires in COVID-19. Method: immunoSEQ multiplex PCR; TCRdb's copy keeps in-frame clones and lacks some. The table includes 410,000 or so clones, around 89% detected once. With V trimmed by 7 bases and J by 4 bases, 15 bases remained unmatched. Germline-derived CDR1 and CDR2 are SGHAT and FQNNGV. CDR3 length: 16 amino acids. Sequenced sample: peripheral blood. The chain joins TRBV11-2 to TRBJ2-7, with 8 nucleotides matching TRBD1. The receptor comes from a woman in her thirties or forties with COVID-19, enrolled during active disease. This CDR3 reads CASTSAPRTGRYEQYF. CDR3 nucleotides: TGTGCCAGCACCTCAGCCCCGAGGACAGGGAGGTACGAGCAGTACTTC. The full variable domain, in which reference TRBV11-2 and TRBJ2-7 provide the parts outside the CDR3, is EAGVAQSPRYKIIEKRQSVAFWCNPISGHATLYWYQQILGQGPKLLIQFQNNGVVDDSQLPKDRFSAERLKGVDSTLKIQPAKLEDSAVYLCASTSAPRTGRYEQYFGPGTRLTVT.